The sequence of this T cell receptor (beta chain) was determined in a study of type 1 regulatory T cells. TCRdb re-analysed the reads in MiXCR, keeping a single row per CDR3 protein. The data hold tens of thousands of distinct CDR3 sequences, with approximately 77% observed a single time. A word on this clonotype: Its antigen is still unknown.

V lost 1 base to trimming and J lost 0 bases, with 7 bases between them. Germline V gene sequence: CDR1 SEHNR, CDR2 FQNEAQ (reference sequence). This CDR3 is 15 amino acids long. Graft donor-derived T-allo10 cells were described as host-alloantigen-specific, anergic, and alloantigen-specifically suppressive. This sequence was found in a human donor in good health. Sequences were obtained from cultured T cells, either the whole culture or a sorted T cell fraction (not recorded which). Sample subset: Tr1-enriched cell product generated in vitro against host alloantigens. The rearrangement links TRBV7-9 to TRBJ1-5; D ambiguous. CDR3 loop: CASSLGEPSNQPQHF. CDR3 DNA: TGTGCCAGCAGCTTAGGGGAGCCTAGCAATCAGCCCCAGCATTTT.